This record concerns one T cell receptor (beta chain) sequence. Only in-frame clones appear in the TCRdb table, and some are missing; sequencing was by immunoSEQ multiplex PCR. This sample yields about 270,000 clones, of which roughly 87% are seen a single time; approximately 12% belongs to the top ten. This entry belongs to a study of control samples from healthy donors and cancer patients. Germline V gene lookup returns CDR1 SQVTM and CDR2 ANQGSEA. The CDR3 spans 15 residues. The V gene end was trimmed by 0 bases and the J gene end by 2 bases; junction bases not matched to a gene: 5. The sample taken for sequencing was PBMCs. The chain links TRBV29-1 to TRBJ2-5; 8 nucleotides match TRBD2. This TCR derives from an older woman with lung cancer. CDR3 nucleotide sequence: TGCAGCGTTGAAGATCGGGCTAGCGGGCAAGAGACCCAGTACTTC. Its translation: CSVEDRASGQETQYF.